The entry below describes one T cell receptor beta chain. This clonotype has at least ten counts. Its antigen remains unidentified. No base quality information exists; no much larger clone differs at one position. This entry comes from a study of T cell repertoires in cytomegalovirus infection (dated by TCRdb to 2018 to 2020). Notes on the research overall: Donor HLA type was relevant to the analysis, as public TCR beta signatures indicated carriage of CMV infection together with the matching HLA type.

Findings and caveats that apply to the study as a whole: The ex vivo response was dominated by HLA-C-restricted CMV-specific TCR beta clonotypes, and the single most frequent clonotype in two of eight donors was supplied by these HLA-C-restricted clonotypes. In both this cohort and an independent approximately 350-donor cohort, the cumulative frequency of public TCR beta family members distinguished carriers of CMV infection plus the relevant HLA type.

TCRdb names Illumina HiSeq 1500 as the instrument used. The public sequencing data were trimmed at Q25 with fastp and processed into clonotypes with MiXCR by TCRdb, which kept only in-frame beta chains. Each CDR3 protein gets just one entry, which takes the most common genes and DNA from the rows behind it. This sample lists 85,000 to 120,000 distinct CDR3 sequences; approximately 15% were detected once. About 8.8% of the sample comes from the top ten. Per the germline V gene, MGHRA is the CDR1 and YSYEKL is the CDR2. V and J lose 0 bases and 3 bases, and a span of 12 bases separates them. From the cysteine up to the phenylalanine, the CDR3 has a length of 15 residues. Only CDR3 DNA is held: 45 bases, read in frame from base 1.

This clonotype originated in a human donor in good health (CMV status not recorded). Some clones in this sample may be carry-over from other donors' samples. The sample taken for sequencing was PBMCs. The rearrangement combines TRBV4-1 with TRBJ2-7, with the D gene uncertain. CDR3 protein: CASSQDPNGFYEQYF. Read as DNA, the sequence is TGCGCCAGCAGCCAAGATCCAAACGGATTCTACGAGCAGTACTTC.